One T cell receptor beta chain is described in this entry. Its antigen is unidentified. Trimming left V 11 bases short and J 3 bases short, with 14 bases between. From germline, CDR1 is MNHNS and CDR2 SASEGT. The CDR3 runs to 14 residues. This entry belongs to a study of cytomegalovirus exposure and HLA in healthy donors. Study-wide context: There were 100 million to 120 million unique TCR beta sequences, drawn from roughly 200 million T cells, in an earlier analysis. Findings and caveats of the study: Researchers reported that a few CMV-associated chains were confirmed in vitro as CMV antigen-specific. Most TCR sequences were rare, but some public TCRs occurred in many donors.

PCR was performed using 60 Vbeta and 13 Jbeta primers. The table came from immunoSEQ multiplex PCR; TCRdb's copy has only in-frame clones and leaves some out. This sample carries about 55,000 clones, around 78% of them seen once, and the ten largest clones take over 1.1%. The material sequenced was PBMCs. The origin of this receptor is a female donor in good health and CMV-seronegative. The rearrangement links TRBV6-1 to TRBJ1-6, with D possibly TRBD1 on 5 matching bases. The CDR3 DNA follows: TGTGCCTGCACTAGAGACAGCTATAATTCACCCCTCCACTTT. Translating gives CACTRDSYNSPLHF.